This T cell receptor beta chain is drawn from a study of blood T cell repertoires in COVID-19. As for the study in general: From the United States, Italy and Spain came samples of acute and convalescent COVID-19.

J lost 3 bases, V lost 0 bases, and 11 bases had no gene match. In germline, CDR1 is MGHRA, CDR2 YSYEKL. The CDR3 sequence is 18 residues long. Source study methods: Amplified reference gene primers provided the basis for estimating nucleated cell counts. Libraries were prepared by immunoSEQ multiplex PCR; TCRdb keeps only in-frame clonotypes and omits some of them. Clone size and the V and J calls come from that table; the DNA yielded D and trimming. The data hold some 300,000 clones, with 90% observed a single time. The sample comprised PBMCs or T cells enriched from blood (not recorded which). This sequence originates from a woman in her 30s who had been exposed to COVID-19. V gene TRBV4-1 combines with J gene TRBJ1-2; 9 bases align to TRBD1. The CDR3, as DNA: TGCGCCAGCAGCCAAGAGCCCTTCCCGGGACAGGGATACTATGGCTACACCTTC. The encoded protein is CASSQEPFPGQGYYGYTF.